Listed below are T cell receptor beta chains from one sample, sequenced in a study of T cells in localized non-small cell lung cancer. Produced via immunoSEQ multiplex PCR; TCRdb's table is partial and in-frame only. The sample has approximately 83,000 clones; approximately 90% are singletons. The sample was peripheral blood, taken before any cancer treatment. The origin of the receptors is a woman aged 35 to 70 with stage I squamous cell lung carcinoma. Each CDR3 is given with its conserved first and last residue. D genes are given only for firm matches. A clone size is listed for some rows: how often the clone was seen (once, few, many), or a class if it is expanded.

cdr3_aa: CASSLGTGTTEAFF
cdr3_nt: TGTGCCAGCAGCTTAGGGACAGGGACGACTGAAGCTTTCTTT
clone_size: NA
j_call: TRBJ1-1
d_call: TRBD1
v_call: TRBV5-5
cdr3_length: 14

cdr3_aa: CASSQRGINYGYTF
cdr3_nt: TGTGCCAGCAGCCAACGGGGAATTAACTATGGCTACACCTTC
clone_size: NA
j_call: TRBJ1-2
d_call: NA
v_call: TRBV7-8
cdr3_length: 14

cdr3_aa: CASSLGPEGAGGYTF
cdr3_nt: TGTGCCAGCAGCTTGGGGCCAGAGGGGGCGGGTGGCTACACCTTC
clone_size: NA
j_call: TRBJ1-2
d_call: TRBD1
v_call: TRBV5-4
cdr3_length: 15

cdr3_aa: CASSEDRWQDTQYF
cdr3_nt: TGTGCCAGTAGTGAGGACAGGTGGCAGGATACGCAGTATTTT
clone_size: NA
j_call: TRBJ2-3
d_call: TRBD1
v_call: TRBV19
cdr3_length: 14

cdr3_aa: CAGASGSFTYNEQFF
cdr3_nt: TGCGCCGGCGCCTCAGGGAGTTTTACCTACAATGAGCAGTTCTTC
clone_size: NA
j_call: TRBJ2-1
d_call: NA
v_call: TRBV10-2
cdr3_length: 15

cdr3_aa: CASSGMGLGAKNIQYF
cdr3_nt: TGTGCCAGCAGTGGAATGGGTCTGGGAGCCAAAAACATTCAGTACTTC
clone_size: NA
j_call: TRBJ2-4
d_call: NA
v_call: TRBV2
cdr3_length: 16

cdr3_aa: CASSLVRGTYTDTQYF
cdr3_nt: TGTGCCAGCAGCTTGGTACGGGGGACCTACACAGATACGCAGTATTTT
clone_size: NA
j_call: TRBJ2-3
d_call: NA
v_call: TRBV5-5
cdr3_length: 16

cdr3_aa: CAWSAHGTSDTQYF
cdr3_nt: TGTGCCTGGAGTGCCCACGGGACTTCAGATACGCAGTATTTT
clone_size: NA
j_call: TRBJ2-3
d_call: NA
v_call: TRBV30
cdr3_length: 14

cdr3_aa: CASTLDSSGEKLFF
cdr3_nt: TGTGCCAGCACCTTGGACAGTTCTGGGGAAAAACTGTTTTTT
clone_size: NA
j_call: TRBJ1-4
d_call: NA
v_call: TRBV25-1
cdr3_length: 14

cdr3_aa: CASSPGRKPYGYTF
cdr3_nt: TGTGCCAGCAGTCCTGGGCGGAAGCCCTATGGCTACACCTTC
clone_size: NA
j_call: TRBJ1-2
d_call: NA
v_call: TRBV27
cdr3_length: 14

cdr3_aa: CASSLRTGDTGELFF
cdr3_nt: TGCGCCAGCAGCCTCCGGACAGGGGACACCGGGGAGCTGTTTTTT
clone_size: NA
j_call: TRBJ2-2
d_call: TRBD1
v_call: TRBV4-1
cdr3_length: 15

cdr3_aa: CASSRSGGPEETQYF
cdr3_nt: TGCGCCAGCAGCAGGTCAGGGGGCCCGGAAGAGACCCAGTACTTC
clone_size: NA
j_call: TRBJ2-5
d_call: TRBD1
v_call: TRBV5-1
cdr3_length: 15

cdr3_aa: CASSPFHMTGLYGYTF
cdr3_nt: TGTGCCAGCTCACCGTTCCACATGACAGGGCTCTATGGCTACACCTTC
clone_size: NA
j_call: TRBJ1-2
d_call: TRBD1
v_call: TRBV18
cdr3_length: 16

cdr3_aa: CASSLWSDSGNTIYF
cdr3_nt: TGTGCCAGCAGCTTATGGTCGGACTCTGGAAACACCATATATTTT
clone_size: NA
j_call: TRBJ1-3
d_call: NA
v_call: TRBV7-9
cdr3_length: 15

cdr3_aa: CASSSGELRGYTF
cdr3_nt: TGTGCCAGCTCATCGGGGGAACTGAGAGGCTACACCTTC
clone_size: NA
j_call: TRBJ1-2
d_call: NA
v_call: TRBV18
cdr3_length: 13

cdr3_aa: CASSYGGTASSPLHF
cdr3_nt: TGTGCCAGCAGTTATGGGGGGACCGCTAGTTCACCCCTCCACTTT
clone_size: once
j_call: TRBJ1-6
d_call: NA
v_call: TRBV28
cdr3_length: 15

cdr3_aa: CATSRRTVSNQPQHF
cdr3_nt: TGTGCCACCAGCCGACGGACAGTTAGCAATCAGCCCCAGCATTTT
clone_size: NA
j_call: TRBJ1-5
d_call: NA
v_call: TRBV15
cdr3_length: 15

cdr3_aa: CAWSPLGGADEKLFF
cdr3_nt: TGTGCCTGGAGTCCCTTAGGGGGGGCAGATGAAAAACTGTTTTTT
clone_size: NA
j_call: TRBJ1-4
d_call: NA
v_call: TRBV30
cdr3_length: 15

cdr3_aa: CASGGVIRSNQPQHF
cdr3_nt: TGTGCCAGCGGAGGGGTTATTCGTAGCAATCAGCCCCAGCATTTT
clone_size: few
j_call: TRBJ1-5
d_call: NA
v_call: TRBV28
cdr3_length: 15

cdr3_aa: CASSYELGTEAFF
cdr3_nt: TGTGCCAGCAGTTATGAGCTAGGGACTGAAGCTTTCTTT
clone_size: NA
j_call: TRBJ1-1
d_call: NA
v_call: TRBV6-6
cdr3_length: 13

cdr3_aa: CASRRNYITGELFF
cdr3_nt: TGCGCCAGCCGACGGAATTATATCACCGGGGAGCTGTTTTTT
clone_size: NA
j_call: TRBJ2-2
d_call: NA
v_call: TRBV5-1
cdr3_length: 14

cdr3_aa: CASSAYRPGKNIQYF
cdr3_nt: TGTGCCAGCAGCGCCTATCGACCCGGGAAAAACATTCAGTACTTC
clone_size: NA
j_call: TRBJ2-4
d_call: NA
v_call: TRBV7-3
cdr3_length: 15

cdr3_aa: CASQVGSAGNTIYF
cdr3_nt: TGTGCCTCTCAAGTGGGGTCCGCTGGAAACACCATATATTTT
clone_size: NA
j_call: TRBJ1-3
d_call: NA
v_call: TRBV30
cdr3_length: 14

cdr3_aa: CASSKGQGANYGYTF
cdr3_nt: TGTGCCAGCAGCAAGGGACAGGGTGCTAACTATGGCTACACCTTC
clone_size: NA
j_call: TRBJ1-2
d_call: TRBD1
v_call: TRBV5-6
cdr3_length: 15

cdr3_aa: CAISPHGRDSHGYTF
cdr3_nt: TGTGCCATCAGCCCGCACGGCCGGGACAGCCATGGCTACACCTTC
clone_size: NA
j_call: TRBJ1-2
d_call: TRBD1
v_call: TRBV10-3
cdr3_length: 15

cdr3_aa: CASSPASGGLDTQYF
cdr3_nt: TGCGCCAGCAGCCCAGCCAGCGGGGGGCTAGATACGCAGTATTTT
clone_size: NA
j_call: TRBJ2-3
d_call: TRBD2
v_call: TRBV4-1
cdr3_length: 15

cdr3_aa: CASREGQPSEQYF
cdr3_nt: TGTGCCAGCAGGGAGGGACAACCCTCCGAGCAGTACTTC
clone_size: NA
j_call: TRBJ2-7
d_call: NA
v_call: TRBV6-1
cdr3_length: 13

cdr3_aa: CASSVTGGNTEAFF
cdr3_nt: TGTGCCAGCAGCGTCACAGGGGGAAACACTGAAGCTTTCTTT
clone_size: NA
j_call: TRBJ1-1
d_call: TRBD1
v_call: TRBV9
cdr3_length: 14

cdr3_aa: CASSPGQGRTYEQYF
cdr3_nt: TGTGCCAGCAGCCCTGGGCAGGGAAGGACGTACGAGCAGTACTTC
clone_size: NA
j_call: TRBJ2-7
d_call: NA
v_call: TRBV9
cdr3_length: 15

cdr3_aa: CASSLGTGEVFNVLTF
cdr3_nt: TGTGCCAGCAGCTTGGGGACAGGCGAGGTATTCAACGTCCTGACTTTC
clone_size: NA
j_call: TRBJ2-6
d_call: TRBD1
v_call: TRBV5-8
cdr3_length: 16

cdr3_aa: CASSGPGAEGYTF
cdr3_nt: TGTGCCAGCAGTGGTCCGGGGGCGGAAGGCTACACCTTC
clone_size: NA
j_call: TRBJ1-2
d_call: NA
v_call: TRBV2
cdr3_length: 13

cdr3_aa: CASSGNRNQETQYF
cdr3_nt: TGTGCCAGCAGTGGCAACAGAAACCAAGAGACCCAGTACTTC
clone_size: once
j_call: TRBJ2-5
d_call: NA
v_call: TRBV6-1
cdr3_length: 14

cdr3_aa: CAWSAGGGQPQHF
cdr3_nt: TGTGCCTGGAGTGCGGGGGGAGGTCAGCCCCAGCATTTT
clone_size: NA
j_call: TRBJ1-5
d_call: NA
v_call: TRBV30
cdr3_length: 13

cdr3_aa: CASTPGQASNQPQHF
cdr3_nt: TGTGCCAGCACTCCGGGACAGGCGAGCAATCAGCCCCAGCATTTT
clone_size: NA
j_call: TRBJ1-5
d_call: TRBD1
v_call: TRBV7-9
cdr3_length: 15

cdr3_aa: CASSPGQGATNYGYTF
cdr3_nt: TGTGCCAGCAGTCCAGGACAGGGGGCAACTAACTATGGCTACACCTTC
clone_size: NA
j_call: TRBJ1-2
d_call: TRBD1
v_call: TRBV5-4
cdr3_length: 16

cdr3_aa: CASRTGYNSPLHF
cdr3_nt: TGTGCCAGCAGAACAGGGTATAATTCACCCCTCCACTTT
clone_size: NA
j_call: TRBJ1-6
d_call: NA
v_call: TRBV2
cdr3_length: 13

cdr3_aa: CASSPSFQETQYF
cdr3_nt: TGTGCCAGCTCACCTTCATTCCAAGAGACCCAGTACTTC
clone_size: NA
j_call: TRBJ2-5
d_call: NA
v_call: TRBV18
cdr3_length: 13

cdr3_aa: CAISTLEGTGELFF
cdr3_nt: TGTGCCATCAGTACCCTGGAAGGCACCGGGGAGCTGTTTTTT
clone_size: NA
j_call: TRBJ2-2
d_call: NA
v_call: TRBV10-3
cdr3_length: 14

cdr3_aa: CSVETVRPLYGYTF
cdr3_nt: TGCAGCGTTGAAACGGTCAGGCCTCTTTATGGCTACACCTTC
clone_size: NA
j_call: TRBJ1-2
d_call: NA
v_call: TRBV29-1
cdr3_length: 14

cdr3_aa: CASSPLGASYNEQFF
cdr3_nt: TGTGCTAGCAGCCCACTGGGGGCTTCCTACAATGAGCAGTTCTTC
clone_size: NA
j_call: TRBJ2-1
d_call: NA
v_call: TRBV7-7
cdr3_length: 15

cdr3_aa: CSSDRVNTEAFF
cdr3_nt: TGCAGCAGTGACAGGGTGAACACTGAAGCTTTCTTT
clone_size: NA
j_call: TRBJ1-1
d_call: TRBD1
v_call: TRBV29-1
cdr3_length: 12

cdr3_aa: CASSTTDYSNQPQHF
cdr3_nt: TGTGCCAGTAGTACGACAGATTATAGCAATCAGCCCCAGCATTTT
clone_size: NA
j_call: TRBJ1-5
d_call: NA
v_call: TRBV19
cdr3_length: 15

cdr3_aa: CASSQGRSGGETQYF
cdr3_nt: TGCGCCAGCAGCCAGGGGCGAAGCGGAGGGGAGACCCAGTACTTC
clone_size: NA
j_call: TRBJ2-5
d_call: NA
v_call: TRBV4-1
cdr3_length: 15

cdr3_aa: CASSLGGNSPAFF
cdr3_nt: TGCGCCAGCAGCTTGGGAGGGAACAGCCCTGCTTTCTTT
clone_size: NA
j_call: TRBJ1-1
d_call: NA
v_call: TRBV5-1
cdr3_length: 13

cdr3_aa: CASSRTGGGEKLFF
cdr3_nt: TGTGCCAGCAGCCGGACAGGGGGCGGTGAAAAACTGTTTTTT
clone_size: NA
j_call: TRBJ1-4
d_call: TRBD1
v_call: TRBV9
cdr3_length: 14

cdr3_aa: CAWRLTGGTSPLHF
cdr3_nt: TGTGCCTGGAGGCTGACAGGGGGCACTTCACCCCTCCACTTT
clone_size: NA
j_call: TRBJ1-6
d_call: TRBD1
v_call: TRBV30
cdr3_length: 14

cdr3_aa: CASSSQTQNTEAFF
cdr3_nt: TGTGCCAGTAGTTCTCAGACCCAGAACACTGAAGCTTTCTTT
clone_size: NA
j_call: TRBJ1-1
d_call: NA
v_call: TRBV19
cdr3_length: 14

cdr3_aa: CAWSASGTGAYEQYF
cdr3_nt: TGTGCCTGGAGTGCTTCTGGGACAGGGGCCTACGAGCAGTACTTC
clone_size: NA
j_call: TRBJ2-7
d_call: TRBD1
v_call: TRBV30
cdr3_length: 15

cdr3_aa: CAIRAFSEDTQYF
cdr3_nt: TGTGCCATCAGGGCTTTCAGTGAGGATACGCAGTATTTT
clone_size: NA
j_call: TRBJ2-3
d_call: NA
v_call: TRBV10-3
cdr3_length: 13

cdr3_aa: CASSERYGYTF
cdr3_nt: TGTGCCAGCAGTGAACGCTATGGCTACACCTTC
clone_size: NA
j_call: TRBJ1-2
d_call: NA
v_call: TRBV6-1
cdr3_length: 11

cdr3_aa: CASSTRTGAYEQYF
cdr3_nt: TGTGCCAGCAGCACCCGGACAGGGGCCTACGAGCAGTACTTC
clone_size: NA
j_call: TRBJ2-7
d_call: TRBD1
v_call: TRBV14
cdr3_length: 14

cdr3_aa: CSVRFLHTGELFF
cdr3_nt: TGCAGCGTTCGATTCCTACACACCGGGGAGCTGTTTTTT
clone_size: NA
j_call: TRBJ2-2
d_call: NA
v_call: TRBV29-1
cdr3_length: 13

cdr3_aa: CASSLEALGTQYF
cdr3_nt: TGTGCCAGCAGCTTAGAGGCATTGGGGACCCAGTACTTC
clone_size: NA
j_call: TRBJ2-5
d_call: NA
v_call: TRBV11-2
cdr3_length: 13